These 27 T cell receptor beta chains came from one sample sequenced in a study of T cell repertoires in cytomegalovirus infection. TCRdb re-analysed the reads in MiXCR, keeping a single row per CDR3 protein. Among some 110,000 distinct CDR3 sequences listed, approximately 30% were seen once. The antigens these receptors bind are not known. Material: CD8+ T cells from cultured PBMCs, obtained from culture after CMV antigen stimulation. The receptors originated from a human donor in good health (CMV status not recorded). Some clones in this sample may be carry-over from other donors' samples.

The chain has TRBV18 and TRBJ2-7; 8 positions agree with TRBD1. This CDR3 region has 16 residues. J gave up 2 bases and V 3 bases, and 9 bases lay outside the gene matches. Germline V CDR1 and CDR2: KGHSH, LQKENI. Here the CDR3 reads CASSPPRTGITYEQYF. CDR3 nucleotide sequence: TGTGCCAGCTCACCCCCCAGGACAGGGATAACCTACGAGCAGTACTTC.

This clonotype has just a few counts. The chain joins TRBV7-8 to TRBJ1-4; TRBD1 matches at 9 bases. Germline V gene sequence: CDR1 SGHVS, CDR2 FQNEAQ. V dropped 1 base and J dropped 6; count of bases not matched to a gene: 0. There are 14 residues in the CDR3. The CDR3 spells CASSLGTGDEKLFF. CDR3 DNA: TGTGCCAGCAGCTTAGGGACAGGGGATGAAAAACTGTTTTTT.

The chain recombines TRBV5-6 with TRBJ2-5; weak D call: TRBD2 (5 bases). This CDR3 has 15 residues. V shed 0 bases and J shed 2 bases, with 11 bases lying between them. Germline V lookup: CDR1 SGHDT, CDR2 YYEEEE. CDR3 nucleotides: TGTGCCAGCAGCTTGGAACTCGGGATTCAAGAGACCCAGTACTTC. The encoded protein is CASSLELGIQETQYF.

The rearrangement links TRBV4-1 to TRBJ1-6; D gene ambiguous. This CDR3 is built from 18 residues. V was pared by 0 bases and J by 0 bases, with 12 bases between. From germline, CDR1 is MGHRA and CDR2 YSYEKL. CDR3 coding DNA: TGCGCCAGCAGCCAAGAGGGATCTGCGAGCTCCTATAATTCACCCCTCCACTTT. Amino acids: CASSQEGSASSYNSPLHF.

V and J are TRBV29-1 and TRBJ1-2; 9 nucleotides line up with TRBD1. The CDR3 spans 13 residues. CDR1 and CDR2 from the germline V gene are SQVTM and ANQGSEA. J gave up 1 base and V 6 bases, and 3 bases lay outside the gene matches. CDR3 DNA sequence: TGCAGCGTCGACAGGGGGATTAACTATGGCTACACCTTC. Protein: CSVDRGINYGYTF.

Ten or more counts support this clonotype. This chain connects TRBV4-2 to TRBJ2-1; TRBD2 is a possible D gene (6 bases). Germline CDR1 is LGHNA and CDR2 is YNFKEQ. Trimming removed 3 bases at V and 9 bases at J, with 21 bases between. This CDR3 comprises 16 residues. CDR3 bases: TGTGCCAGCAGCCAGGGGCGGGACCCCTCGGTTCGTGAGCAGTTCTTC. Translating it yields CASSQGRDPSVREQFF.

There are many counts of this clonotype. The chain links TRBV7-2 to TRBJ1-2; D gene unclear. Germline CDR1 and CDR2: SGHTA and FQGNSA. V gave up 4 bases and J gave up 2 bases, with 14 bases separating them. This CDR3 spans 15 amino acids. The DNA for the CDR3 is TGTGCCAGCAGCTCCCGGAGAAGCGGGAACTATGGCTACACCTTC. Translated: CASSSRRSGNYGYTF.

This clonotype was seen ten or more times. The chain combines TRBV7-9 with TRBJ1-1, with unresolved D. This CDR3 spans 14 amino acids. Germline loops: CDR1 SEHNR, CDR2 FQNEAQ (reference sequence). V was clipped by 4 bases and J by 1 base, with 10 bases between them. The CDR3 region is CASSYGRGNTEAFF. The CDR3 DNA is TGTGCCAGCAGCTATGGACGGGGGAACACTGAAGCTTTCTTT.

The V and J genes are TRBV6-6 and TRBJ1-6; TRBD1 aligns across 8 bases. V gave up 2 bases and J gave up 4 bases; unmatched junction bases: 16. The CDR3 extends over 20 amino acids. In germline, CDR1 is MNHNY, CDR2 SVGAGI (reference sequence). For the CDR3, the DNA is TGTGCCAGCAGTTACGCCCAGCCGTGGGGACAGGAGAAGTATAATTCACCCCTCCACTTT. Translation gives CASSYAQPWGQEKYNSPLHF.

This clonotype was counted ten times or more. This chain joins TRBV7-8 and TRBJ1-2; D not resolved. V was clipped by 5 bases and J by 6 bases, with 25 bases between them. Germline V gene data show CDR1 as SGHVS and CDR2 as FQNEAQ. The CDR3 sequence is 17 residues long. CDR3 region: CASSPRLPGFSRHGYTF. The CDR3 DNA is TGTGCCAGCAGCCCCCGCTTGCCGGGCTTCAGTCGGCATGGCTACACCTTC.

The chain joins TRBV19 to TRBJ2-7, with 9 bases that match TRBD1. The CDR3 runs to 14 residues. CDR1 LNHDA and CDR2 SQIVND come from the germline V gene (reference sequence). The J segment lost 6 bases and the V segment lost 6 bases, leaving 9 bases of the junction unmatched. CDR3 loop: CASSLPGQGREQYF. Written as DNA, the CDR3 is TGTGCCAGTAGCTTACCGGGACAGGGACGCGAGCAGTACTTC. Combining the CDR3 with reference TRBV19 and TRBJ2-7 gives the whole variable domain DGGITQSPKYLFRKEGQNVTLSCEQNLNHDAMYWYRQDPGQGLRLIYYSQIVNDFQKGDIAEGYSVSREKKESFPLTVTSAQKNPTAFYLCASSLPGQGREQYFGPGTRLTVT.

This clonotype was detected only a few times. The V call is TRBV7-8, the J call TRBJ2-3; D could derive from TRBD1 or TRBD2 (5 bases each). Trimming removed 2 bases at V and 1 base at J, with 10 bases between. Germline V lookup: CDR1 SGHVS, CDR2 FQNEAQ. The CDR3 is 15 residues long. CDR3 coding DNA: TGTGCCAGCAGCTTATTTGGGACCCGCACAGATACGCAGTATTTT. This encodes CASSLFGTRTDTQYF.

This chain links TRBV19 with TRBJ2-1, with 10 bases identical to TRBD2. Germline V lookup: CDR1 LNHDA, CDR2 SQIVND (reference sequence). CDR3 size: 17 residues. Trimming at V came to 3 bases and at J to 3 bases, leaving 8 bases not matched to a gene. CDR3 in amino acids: CASSIDTGTSDYNEQFF. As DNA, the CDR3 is TGTGCCAGTAGTATCGACACCGGGACTAGCGACTACAATGAGCAGTTCTTC.

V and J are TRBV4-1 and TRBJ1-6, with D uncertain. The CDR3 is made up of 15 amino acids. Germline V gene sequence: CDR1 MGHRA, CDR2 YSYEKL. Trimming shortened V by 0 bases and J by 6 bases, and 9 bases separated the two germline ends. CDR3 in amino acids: CASSQDVTANSPLHF. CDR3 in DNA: TGCGCCAGCAGCCAAGATGTCACGGCTAATTCACCCCTCCACTTT.

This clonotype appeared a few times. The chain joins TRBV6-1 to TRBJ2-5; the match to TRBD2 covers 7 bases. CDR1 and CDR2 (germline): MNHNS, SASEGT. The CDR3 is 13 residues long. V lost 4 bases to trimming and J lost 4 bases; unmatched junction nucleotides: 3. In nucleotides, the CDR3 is TGTGCCAGCAGTGGGGGGGGAGGAGAGACCCAGTACTTC. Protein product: CASSGGGGETQYF.

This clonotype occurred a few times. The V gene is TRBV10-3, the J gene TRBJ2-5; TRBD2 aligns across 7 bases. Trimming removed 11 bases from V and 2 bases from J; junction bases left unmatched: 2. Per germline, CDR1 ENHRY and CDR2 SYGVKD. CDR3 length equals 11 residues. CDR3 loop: CAVGGQETQYF. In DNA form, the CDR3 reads TGTGCCGTCGGGGGGCAAGAGACCCAGTACTTC.

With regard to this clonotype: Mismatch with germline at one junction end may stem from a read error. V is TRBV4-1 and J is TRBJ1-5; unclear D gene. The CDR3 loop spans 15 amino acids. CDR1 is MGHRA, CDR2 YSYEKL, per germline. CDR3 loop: CASSQDRRSNQPQHF. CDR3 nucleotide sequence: TGTGCCAGCAGCCAAGATCGGAGGTCAAATCAGCCCCAGCATTTT.

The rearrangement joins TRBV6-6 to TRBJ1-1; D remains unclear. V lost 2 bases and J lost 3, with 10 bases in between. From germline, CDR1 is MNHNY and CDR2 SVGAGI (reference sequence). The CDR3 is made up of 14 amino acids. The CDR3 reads CASSYRVIDTEAFF. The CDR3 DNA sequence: TGTGCCAGCAGTTACAGGGTTATCGACACTGAAGCTTTCTTT.

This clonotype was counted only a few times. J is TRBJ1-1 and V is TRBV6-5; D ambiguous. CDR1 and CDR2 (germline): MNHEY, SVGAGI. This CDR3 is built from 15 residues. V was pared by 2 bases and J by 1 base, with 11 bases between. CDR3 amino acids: CASSYGNSANTEAFF. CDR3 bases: TGTGCCAGCAGTTACGGCAACTCCGCGAACACTGAAGCTTTCTTT.

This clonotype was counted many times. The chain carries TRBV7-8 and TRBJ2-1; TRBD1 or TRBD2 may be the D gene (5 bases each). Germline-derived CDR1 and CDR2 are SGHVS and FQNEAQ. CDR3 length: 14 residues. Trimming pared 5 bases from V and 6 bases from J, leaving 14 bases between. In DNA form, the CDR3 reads TGTGCCAGCAGCCCAGGGCCTAGCCCCAATGAGCAGTTCTTC. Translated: CASSPGPSPNEQFF. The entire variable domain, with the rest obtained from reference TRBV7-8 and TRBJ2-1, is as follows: GAGVSQSPRYKVAKRGQDVALRCDPISGHVSLFWYQQALGQGPEFLTYFQNEAQLDKSGLPSDRFFAERPEGSVSTLKIQRTQQEDSAVYLCASSPGPSPNEQFFGPGTRLTVL.

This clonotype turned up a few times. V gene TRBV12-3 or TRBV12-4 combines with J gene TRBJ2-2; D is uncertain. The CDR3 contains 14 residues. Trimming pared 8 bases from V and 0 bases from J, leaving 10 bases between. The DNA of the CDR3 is TGTGCCAGCCTCGAGACATCGAACACCGGGGAGCTGTTTTTT. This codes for CASLETSNTGELFF.

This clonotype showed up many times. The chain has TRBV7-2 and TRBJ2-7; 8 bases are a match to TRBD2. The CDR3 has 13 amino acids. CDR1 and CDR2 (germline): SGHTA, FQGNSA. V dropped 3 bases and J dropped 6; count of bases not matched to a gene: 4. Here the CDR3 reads CASSLAGGLEQYF. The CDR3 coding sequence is TGTGCCAGCAGCTTGGCGGGGGGCCTCGAGCAGTACTTC.

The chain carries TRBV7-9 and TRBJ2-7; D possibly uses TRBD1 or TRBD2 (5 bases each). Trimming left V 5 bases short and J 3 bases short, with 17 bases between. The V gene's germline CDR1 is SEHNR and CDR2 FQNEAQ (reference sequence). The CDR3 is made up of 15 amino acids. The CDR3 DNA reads TGTGCCAGCAGCCCGAAACTGGGGACCGGCTACGAGCAGTACTTC. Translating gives CASSPKLGTGYEQYF.

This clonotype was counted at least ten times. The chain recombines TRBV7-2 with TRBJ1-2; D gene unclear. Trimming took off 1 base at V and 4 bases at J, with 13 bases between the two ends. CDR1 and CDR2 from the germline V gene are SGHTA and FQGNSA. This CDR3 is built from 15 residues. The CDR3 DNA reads TGTGCCAGCAGCTTAGGGGTGCAGGAGGCCTATGGCTACACCTTC. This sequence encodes CASSLGVQEAYGYTF.

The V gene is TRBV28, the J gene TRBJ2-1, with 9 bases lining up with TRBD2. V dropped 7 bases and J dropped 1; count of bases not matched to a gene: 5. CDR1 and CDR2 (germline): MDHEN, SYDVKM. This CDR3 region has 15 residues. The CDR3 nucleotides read TGTGCCAGCATTATTAGCGGGGGTTCCTACAATGAGCAGTTCTTC. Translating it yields CASIISGGSYNEQFF.

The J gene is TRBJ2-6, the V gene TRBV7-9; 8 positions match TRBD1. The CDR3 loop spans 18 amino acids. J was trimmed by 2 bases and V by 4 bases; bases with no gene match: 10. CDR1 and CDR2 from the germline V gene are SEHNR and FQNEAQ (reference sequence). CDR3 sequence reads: CASSSPGGTGPGANVLTF. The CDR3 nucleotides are TGTGCCAGCAGCTCCCCAGGGGGGACAGGCCCTGGGGCCAACGTCCTGACTTTC.

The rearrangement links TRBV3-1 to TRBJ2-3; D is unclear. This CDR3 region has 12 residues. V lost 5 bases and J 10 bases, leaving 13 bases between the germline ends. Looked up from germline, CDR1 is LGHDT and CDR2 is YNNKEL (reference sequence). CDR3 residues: CASSVTTSSQYF. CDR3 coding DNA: TGTGCCAGCAGCGTTACTACTTCTTCGCAGTATTTT.